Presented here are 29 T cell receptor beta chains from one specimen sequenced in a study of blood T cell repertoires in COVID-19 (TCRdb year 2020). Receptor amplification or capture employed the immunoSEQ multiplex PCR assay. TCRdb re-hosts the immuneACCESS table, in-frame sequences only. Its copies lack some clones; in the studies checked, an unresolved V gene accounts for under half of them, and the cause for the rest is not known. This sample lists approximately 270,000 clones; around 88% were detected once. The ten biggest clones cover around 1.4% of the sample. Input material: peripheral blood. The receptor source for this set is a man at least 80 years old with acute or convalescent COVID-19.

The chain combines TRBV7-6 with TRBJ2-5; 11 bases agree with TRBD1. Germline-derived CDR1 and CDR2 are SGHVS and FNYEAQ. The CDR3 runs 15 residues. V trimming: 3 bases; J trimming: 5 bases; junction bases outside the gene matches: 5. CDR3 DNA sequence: TGTGCCAGCAGCTTTACCGGGACAGGGGGGGAGACCCAGTACTTC. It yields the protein CASSFTGTGGETQYF.

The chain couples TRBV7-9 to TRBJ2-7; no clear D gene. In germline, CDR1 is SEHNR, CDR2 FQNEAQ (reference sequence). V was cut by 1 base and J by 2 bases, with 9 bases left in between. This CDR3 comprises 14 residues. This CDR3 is CASSLGLTTYEQYF. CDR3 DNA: TGTGCCAGCAGCTTAGGACTTACTACCTACGAGCAGTACTTC.

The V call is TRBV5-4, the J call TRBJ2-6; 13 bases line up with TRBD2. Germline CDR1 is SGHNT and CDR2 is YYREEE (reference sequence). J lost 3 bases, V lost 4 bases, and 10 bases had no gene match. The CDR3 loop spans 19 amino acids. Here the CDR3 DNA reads TGTGCCAGCAGCCCTGCTGGACTAGCGGGAGTAGGTGGGGCCAACGTCCTGACTTTC. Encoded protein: CASSPAGLAGVGGANVLTF.

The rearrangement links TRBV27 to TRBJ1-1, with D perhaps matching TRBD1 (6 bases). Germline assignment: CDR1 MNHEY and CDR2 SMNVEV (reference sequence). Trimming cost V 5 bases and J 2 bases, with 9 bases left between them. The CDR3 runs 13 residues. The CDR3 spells CASSLGQNTEAFF. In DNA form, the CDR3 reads TGTGCCAGCAGTCTGGGACAAAACACTGAAGCTTTCTTT.

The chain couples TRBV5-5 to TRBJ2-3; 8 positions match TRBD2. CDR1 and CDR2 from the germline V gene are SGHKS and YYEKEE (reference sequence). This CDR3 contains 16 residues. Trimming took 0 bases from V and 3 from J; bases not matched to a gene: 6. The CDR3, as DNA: TGTGCCAGCAGCTTGGCGAGCGGGGGTGGAACAGATACGCAGTATTTT. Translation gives CASSLASGGGTDTQYF.

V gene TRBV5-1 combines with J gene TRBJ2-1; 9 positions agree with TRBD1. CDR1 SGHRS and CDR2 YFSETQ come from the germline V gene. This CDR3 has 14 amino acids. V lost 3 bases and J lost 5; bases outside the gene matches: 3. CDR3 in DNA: TGCGCCAGCAGCTCCCGGACAGGGGACAATGAGCAGTTCTTC. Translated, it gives CASSSRTGDNEQFF.

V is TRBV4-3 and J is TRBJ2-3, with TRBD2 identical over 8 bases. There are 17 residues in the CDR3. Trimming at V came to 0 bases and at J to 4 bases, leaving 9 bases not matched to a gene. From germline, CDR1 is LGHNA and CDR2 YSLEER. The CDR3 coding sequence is TGCGCCAGCAGCCAAGAAGGTACCGGGGGGGGTGCAGATACGCAGTATTTT. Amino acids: CASSQEGTGGGADTQYF.

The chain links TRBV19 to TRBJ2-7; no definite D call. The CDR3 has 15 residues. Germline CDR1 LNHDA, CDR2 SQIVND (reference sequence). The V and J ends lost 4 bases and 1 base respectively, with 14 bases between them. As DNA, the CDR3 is TGTGCCAGTAGTAGATCGGAGCAGCAGTCCTACGAGCAGTACTTC. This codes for CASSRSEQQSYEQYF.

CDR3 sequence: CASTRQGWGTEAFF. The CDR3 nucleotides are TGTGCCAGCACTAGACAGGGTTGGGGCACTGAAGCTTTCTTT. This chain links TRBV2 with TRBJ1-1; 7 bases line up with TRBD1. The V segment lost 7 bases and the J segment 4 bases; nucleotides outside the gene matches: 9. The CDR3 sequence is 14 residues long. CDR1 is SNHLY, CDR2 FYNNEI, per germline.

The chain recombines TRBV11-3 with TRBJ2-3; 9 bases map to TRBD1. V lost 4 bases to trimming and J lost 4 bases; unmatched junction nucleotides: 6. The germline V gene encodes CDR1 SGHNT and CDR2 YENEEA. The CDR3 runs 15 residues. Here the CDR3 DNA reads TGTGCCAGCAGCTCGGGACAGGGTTTCGCAGATACGCAGTATTTT. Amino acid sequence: CASSSGQGFADTQYF.

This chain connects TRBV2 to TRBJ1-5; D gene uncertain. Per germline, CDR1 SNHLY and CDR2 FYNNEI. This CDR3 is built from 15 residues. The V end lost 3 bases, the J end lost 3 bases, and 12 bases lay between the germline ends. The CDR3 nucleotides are TGTGCCAGCAGTGAGGCAAGACGGGACAATCAGCCCCAGCATTTT. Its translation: CASSEARRDNQPQHF. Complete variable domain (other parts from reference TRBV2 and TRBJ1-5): EPEVTQTPSHQVTQMGQEVILRCVPISNHLYFYWYRQILGQKVEFLVSFYNNEISEKSEIFDDQFSVERPDGSNFTLKIRSTKLEDSAMYFCASSEARRDNQPQHFGDGTRLSIL.

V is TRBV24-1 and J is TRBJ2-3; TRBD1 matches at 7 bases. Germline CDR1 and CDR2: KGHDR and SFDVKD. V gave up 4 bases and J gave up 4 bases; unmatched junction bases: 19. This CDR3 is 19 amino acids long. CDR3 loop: CATSENRQGWYWGSDTQYF. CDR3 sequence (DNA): TGTGCCACCAGTGAGAACAGACAGGGTTGGTACTGGGGATCAGATACGCAGTATTTT.

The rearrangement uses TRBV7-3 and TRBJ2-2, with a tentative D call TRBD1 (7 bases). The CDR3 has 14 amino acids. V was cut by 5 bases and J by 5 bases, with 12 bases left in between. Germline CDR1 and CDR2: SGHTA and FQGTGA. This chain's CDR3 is CASSPQGGTGELFF. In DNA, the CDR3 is TGTGCCAGCAGCCCCCAGGGGGGTACCGGGGAGCTGTTTTTT.

The CDR3 protein is CASSYGVAANTGELFF. For the CDR3, the DNA is TGTGCCAGCAGTTACGGGGTAGCGGCGAACACCGGGGAGCTGTTTTTT. The V and J genes are TRBV6-5 and TRBJ2-2; D is possibly TRBD2 (6 bases). V dropped 2 bases and J dropped 0 bases, with 10 bases sitting between them. This CDR3 has 16 residues. Germline CDR1 reads MNHEY; CDR2 reads SVGAGI.

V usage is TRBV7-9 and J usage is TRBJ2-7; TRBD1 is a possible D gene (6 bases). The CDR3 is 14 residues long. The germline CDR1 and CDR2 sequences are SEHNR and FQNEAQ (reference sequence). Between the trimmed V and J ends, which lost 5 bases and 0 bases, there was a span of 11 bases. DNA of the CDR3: TGTGCCAGCAGCCCCCGGACAGACTCCTACGAGCAGTACTTC. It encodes CASSPRTDSYEQYF. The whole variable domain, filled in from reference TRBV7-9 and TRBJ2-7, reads DTGVSQNPRHKITKRGQNVTFRCDPISEHNRLYWYRQTLGQGPEFLTYFQNEAQLEKSRLLSDRFSAERPKGSFSTLEIQRTEQGDSAMYLCASSPRTDSYEQYFGPGTRLTVT.

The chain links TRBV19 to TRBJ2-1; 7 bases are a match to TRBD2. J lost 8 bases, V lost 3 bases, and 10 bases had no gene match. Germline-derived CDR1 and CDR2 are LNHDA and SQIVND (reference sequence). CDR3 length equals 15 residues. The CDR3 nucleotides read TGTGCCAGTAGTATGGCGACTAGCTCTGTCGATGAGCAGTTCTTC. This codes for CASSMATSSVDEQFF.

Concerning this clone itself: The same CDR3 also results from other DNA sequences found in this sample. DNA of the CDR3: TGTGCCAGCAGCTTAGCTGGAGGGTGGGAGACCCAGTACTTC. Protein sequence: CASSLAGGWETQYF. The chain is built from TRBV7-2 and TRBJ2-5; perhaps TRBD2 as D (6 bases). V lost 0 bases and J 5 bases, leaving 10 bases between the germline ends. Germline V gene data show CDR1 as SGHTA and CDR2 as FQGNSA. The CDR3 sequence is 14 residues long. Full variable domain (outside the CDR3, taken from reference TRBV7-2 and TRBJ2-5): GAGVSQSPSNKVTEKGKDVELRCDPISGHTALYWYRQSLGQGLEFLIYFQGNSAPDKSGLPSDRFSAERTGGSVSTLTIQRTQQEDSAVYLCASSLAGGWETQYFGPGTRLLVL.

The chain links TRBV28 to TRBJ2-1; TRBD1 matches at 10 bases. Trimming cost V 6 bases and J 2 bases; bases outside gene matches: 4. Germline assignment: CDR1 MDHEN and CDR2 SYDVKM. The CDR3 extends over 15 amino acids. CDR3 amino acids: CASRIDRGPYNEQFF. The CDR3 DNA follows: TGTGCCAGCAGGATTGACAGGGGGCCCTACAATGAGCAGTTCTTC.

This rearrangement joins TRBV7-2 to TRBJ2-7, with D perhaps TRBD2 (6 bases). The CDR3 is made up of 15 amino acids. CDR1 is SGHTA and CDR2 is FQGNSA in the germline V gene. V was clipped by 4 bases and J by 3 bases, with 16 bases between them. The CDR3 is CASSSRESSLYEQYF. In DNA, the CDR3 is TGTGCCAGCAGCTCCCGGGAGTCTTCCCTCTACGAGCAGTACTTC.

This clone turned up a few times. Here the CDR3 reads CASSPGHLTFF. DNA of the CDR3: TGTGCCAGCTCACCCGGACACTTAACTTTCTTT. This chain joins TRBV18 and TRBJ1-1, with a tentative D call TRBD1 (5 bases). CDR1 is KGHSH and CDR2 is LQKENI in the germline V gene. V lost 3 bases and J lost 12, with 11 bases in between. The CDR3 totals 11 residues.

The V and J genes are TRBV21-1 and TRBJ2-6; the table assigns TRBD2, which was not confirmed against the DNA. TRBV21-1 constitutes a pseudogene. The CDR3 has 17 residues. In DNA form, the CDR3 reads TGTGCCAGCAGCAAGTATCTTGCGAACTCTGGGGCCAACGTCCTGACTTTC. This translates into CASSKYLANSGANVLTF.

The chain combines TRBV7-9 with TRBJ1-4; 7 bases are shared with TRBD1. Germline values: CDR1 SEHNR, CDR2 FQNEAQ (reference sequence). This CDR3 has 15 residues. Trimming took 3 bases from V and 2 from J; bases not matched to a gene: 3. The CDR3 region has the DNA TGTGCCAGCAGCTTTTCGGGACAGACTAATGAAAAACTGTTTTTT. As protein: CASSFSGQTNEKLFF.

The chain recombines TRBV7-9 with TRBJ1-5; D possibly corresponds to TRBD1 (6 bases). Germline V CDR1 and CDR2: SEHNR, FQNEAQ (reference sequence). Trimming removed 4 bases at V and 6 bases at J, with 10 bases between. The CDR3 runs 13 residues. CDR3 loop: CASSSTGFQPQHF. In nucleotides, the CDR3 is TGTGCCAGCAGCTCCACAGGGTTTCAGCCCCAGCATTTT.

In DNA, the CDR3 is TGCGCCAGCAGCTTGGCGGGGGGACCGAACACCGGGGAGCTGTTTTTT. This translates into CASSLAGGPNTGELFF. This chain uses TRBV5-1 with TRBJ2-2; TRBD2 agrees at 7 bases. The CDR3 totals 16 residues. The V segment lost 0 bases and the J segment 0 bases; nucleotides outside the gene matches: 2. CDR1 and CDR2 (germline): SGHRS, YFSETQ.

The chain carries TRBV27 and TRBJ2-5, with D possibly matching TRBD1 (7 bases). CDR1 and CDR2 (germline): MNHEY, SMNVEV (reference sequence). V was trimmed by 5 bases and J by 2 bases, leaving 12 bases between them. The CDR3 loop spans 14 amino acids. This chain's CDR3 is CASSQGGFQETQYF. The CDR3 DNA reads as TGTGCCAGCAGTCAGGGGGGTTTTCAAGAGACCCAGTACTTC.

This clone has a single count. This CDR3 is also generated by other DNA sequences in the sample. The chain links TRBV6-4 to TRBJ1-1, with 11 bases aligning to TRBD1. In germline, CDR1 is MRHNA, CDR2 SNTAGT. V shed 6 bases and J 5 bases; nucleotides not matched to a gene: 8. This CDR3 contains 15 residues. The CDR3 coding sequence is TGTGCCAGCAGACGGACAGGGGGCGCAGGGACTGAAGCTTTCTTT. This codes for CASRRTGGAGTEAFF.

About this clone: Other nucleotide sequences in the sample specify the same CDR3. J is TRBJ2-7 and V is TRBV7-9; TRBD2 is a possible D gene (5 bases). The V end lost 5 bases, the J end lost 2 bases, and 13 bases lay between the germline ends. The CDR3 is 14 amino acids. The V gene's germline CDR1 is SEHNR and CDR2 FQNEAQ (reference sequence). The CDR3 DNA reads TGTGCCAGCAGCCTTACCGGGATGACCTACGAGCAGTACTTC. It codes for CASSLTGMTYEQYF. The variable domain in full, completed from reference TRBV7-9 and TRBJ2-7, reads DTGVSQNPRHKITKRGQNVTFRCDPISEHNRLYWYRQTLGQGPEFLTYFQNEAQLEKSRLLSDRFSAERPKGSFSTLEIQRTEQGDSAMYLCASSLTGMTYEQYFGPGTRLTVT.

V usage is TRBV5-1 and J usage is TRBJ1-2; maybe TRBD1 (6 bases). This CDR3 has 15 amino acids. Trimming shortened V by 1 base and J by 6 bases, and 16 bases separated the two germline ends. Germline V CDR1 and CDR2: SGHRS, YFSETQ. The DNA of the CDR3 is TGCGCCAGCAGCTTGTTACAGGGTGCCGGGGATGGCTACACCTTC. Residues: CASSLLQGAGDGYTF.

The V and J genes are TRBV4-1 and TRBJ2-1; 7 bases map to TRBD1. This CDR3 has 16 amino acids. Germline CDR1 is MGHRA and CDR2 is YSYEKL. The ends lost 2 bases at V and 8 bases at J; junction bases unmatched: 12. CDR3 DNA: TGCGCCAGCAGCCAAAGTTGGGCAGGGGGTTTCTATGAGCAGTTCTTC. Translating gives CASSQSWAGGFYEQFF.